The entry that follows covers one T cell receptor beta chain sequence. The CDR3 totals 18 residues. The V and J ends lost 3 bases and 6 bases, in that order; junction bases with no gene match: 16. Germline values: CDR1 SQVTM, CDR2 ANQGSEA. This record comes from a study of control samples from healthy donors and cancer patients. Profiling relied on immunoSEQ multiplex PCR, and the TCRdb table lists in-frame clones only, not all of them. The data show some 190,000 clones, with about 91% seen just once and 1.8% held by the top ten. The rearrangement links TRBV29-1 to TRBJ2-2, with 10 bases aligning to TRBD1. The TCR comes from a man younger than 40 in good health. The sample consisted of blood. The CDR3 spells CSVDLTGGGLSPAGELFF. The CDR3 nucleotides read TGCAGCGTTGACTTGACAGGGGGCGGGTTATCTCCCGCCGGGGAGCTGTTTTTT.